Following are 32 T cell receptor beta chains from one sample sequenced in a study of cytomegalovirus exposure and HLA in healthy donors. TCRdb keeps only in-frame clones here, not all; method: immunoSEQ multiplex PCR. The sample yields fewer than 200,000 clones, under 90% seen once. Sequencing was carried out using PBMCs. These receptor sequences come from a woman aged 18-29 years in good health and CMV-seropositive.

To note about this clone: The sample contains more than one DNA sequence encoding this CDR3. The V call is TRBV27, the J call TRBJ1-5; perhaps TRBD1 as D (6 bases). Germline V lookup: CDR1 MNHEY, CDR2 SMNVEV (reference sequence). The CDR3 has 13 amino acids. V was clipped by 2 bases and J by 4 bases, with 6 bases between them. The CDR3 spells CASSLQGNQPQHF. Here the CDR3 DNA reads TGTGCCAGCAGTTTACAGGGGAATCAGCCCCAGCATTTT.

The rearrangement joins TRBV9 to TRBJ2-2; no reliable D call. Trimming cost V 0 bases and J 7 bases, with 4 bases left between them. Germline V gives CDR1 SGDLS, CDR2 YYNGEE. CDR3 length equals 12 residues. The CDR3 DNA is TGTGCCAGCAGCGTAGCCGGCGGGGAGCTGTTTTTT. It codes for CASSVAGGELFF.

This CDR3 reads CASKGTSSYEQYF. The CDR3 DNA reads as TGTGCCAGCAAAGGGACTAGCTCCTACGAGCAGTACTTC. The chain uses TRBV11-2 and TRBJ2-7; 8 bases align to TRBD2. Trimming cost V 7 bases and J 0 bases; bases outside gene matches: 2. The germline V gene encodes CDR1 SGHAT and CDR2 FQNNGV. The CDR3 length is 13 residues.

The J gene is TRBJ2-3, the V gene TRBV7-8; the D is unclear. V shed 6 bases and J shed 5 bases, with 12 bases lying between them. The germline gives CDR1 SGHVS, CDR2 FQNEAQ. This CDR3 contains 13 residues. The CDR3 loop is CASRPRPQDTQYF. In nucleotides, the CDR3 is TGTGCCAGCAGGCCTAGACCCCAAGATACGCAGTATTTT.

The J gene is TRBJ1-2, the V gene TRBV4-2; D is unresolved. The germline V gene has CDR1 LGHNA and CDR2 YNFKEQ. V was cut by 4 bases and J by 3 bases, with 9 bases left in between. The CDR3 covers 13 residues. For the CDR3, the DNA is TGTGCCAGCAGCCCTGACAAGTACTATGGCTACACCTTC. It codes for CASSPDKYYGYTF.

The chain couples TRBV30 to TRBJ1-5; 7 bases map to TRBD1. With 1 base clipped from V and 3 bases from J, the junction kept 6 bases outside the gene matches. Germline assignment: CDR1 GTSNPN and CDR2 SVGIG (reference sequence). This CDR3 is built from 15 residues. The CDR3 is CAWSGPGTDNQPQHF. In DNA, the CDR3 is TGTGCCTGGAGTGGTCCCGGGACAGACAATCAGCCCCAGCATTTT. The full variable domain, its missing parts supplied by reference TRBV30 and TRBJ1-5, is SQTIHQWPATLVQPVGSPLSLECTVEGTSNPNLYWYRQAAGRGLQLLFYSVGIGQISSEVPQNLSASRPQDRQFILSSKKLLLSDSGFYLCAWSGPGTDNQPQHFGDGTRLSIL.

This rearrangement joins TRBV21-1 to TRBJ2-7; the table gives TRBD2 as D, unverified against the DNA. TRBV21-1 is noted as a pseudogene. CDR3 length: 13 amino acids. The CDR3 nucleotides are TGTGCCAACGGCCCCCGAGCGGGCGGAGAGCAGTACTTC. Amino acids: CANGPRAGGEQYF.

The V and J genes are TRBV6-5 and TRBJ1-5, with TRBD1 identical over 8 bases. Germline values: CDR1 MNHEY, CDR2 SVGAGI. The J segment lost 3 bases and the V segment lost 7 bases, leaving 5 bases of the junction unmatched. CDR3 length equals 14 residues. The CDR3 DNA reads TGTGCCAGCAAAGGACAGGGAAACAATCAGCCCCAGCATTTT. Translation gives CASKGQGNNQPQHF.

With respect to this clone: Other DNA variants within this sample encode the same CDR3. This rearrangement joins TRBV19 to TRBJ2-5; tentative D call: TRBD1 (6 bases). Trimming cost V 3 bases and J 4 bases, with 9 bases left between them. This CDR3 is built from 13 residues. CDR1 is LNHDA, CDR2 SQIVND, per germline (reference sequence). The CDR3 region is CASSIARGETQYF. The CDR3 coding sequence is TGTGCCAGTAGTATTGCCAGGGGAGAGACCCAGTACTTC.

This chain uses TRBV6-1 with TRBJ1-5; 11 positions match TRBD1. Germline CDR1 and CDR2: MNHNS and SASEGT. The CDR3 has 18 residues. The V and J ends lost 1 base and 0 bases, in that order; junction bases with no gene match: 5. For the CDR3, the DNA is TGTGCCAGCAGTGAAGAATGGACAGGGGGCCATAGCAATCAGCCCCAGCATTTT. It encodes CASSEEWTGGHSNQPQHF.

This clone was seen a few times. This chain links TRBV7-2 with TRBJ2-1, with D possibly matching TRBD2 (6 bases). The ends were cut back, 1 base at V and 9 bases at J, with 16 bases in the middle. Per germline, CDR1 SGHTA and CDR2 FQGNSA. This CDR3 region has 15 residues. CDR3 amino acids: CASSLGTPLGGEQFF. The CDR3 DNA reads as TGTGCCAGCAGCTTAGGGACGCCACTGGGGGGTGAGCAGTTCTTC.

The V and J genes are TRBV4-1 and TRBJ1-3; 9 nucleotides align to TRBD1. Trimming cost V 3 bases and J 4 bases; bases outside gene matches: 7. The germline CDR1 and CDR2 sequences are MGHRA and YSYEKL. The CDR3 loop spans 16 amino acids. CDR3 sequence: CASSQPGQGKGNTIYF. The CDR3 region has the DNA TGCGCCAGCAGCCAGCCGGGACAGGGTAAGGGAAACACCATATATTTT.

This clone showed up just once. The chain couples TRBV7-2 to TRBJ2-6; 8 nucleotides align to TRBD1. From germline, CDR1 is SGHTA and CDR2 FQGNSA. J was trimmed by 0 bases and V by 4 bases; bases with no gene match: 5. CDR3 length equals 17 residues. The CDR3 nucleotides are TGTGCCAGCAGCTGGACAGGGACACTCTCTGGGGCCAACGTCCTGACTTTC. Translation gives CASSWTGTLSGANVLTF.

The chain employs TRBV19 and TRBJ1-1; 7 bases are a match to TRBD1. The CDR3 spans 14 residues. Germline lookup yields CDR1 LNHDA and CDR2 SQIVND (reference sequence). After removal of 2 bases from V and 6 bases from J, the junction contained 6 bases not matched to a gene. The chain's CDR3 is CASSIQGDLPEAFF. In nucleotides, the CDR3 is TGTGCCAGTAGTATACAGGGGGACCTGCCTGAAGCTTTCTTT. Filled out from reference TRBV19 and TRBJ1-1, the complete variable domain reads DGGITQSPKYLFRKEGQNVTLSCEQNLNHDAMYWYRQDPGQGLRLIYYSQIVNDFQKGDIAEGYSVSREKKESFPLTVTSAQKNPTAFYLCASSIQGDLPEAFFGQGTRLTVV.

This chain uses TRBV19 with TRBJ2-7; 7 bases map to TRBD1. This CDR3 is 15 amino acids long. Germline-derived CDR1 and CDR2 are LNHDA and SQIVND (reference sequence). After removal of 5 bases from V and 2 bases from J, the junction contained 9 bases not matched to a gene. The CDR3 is CASSFNAGTAYEQYF. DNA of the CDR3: TGTGCCAGTAGTTTCAACGCCGGGACAGCCTACGAGCAGTACTTC.

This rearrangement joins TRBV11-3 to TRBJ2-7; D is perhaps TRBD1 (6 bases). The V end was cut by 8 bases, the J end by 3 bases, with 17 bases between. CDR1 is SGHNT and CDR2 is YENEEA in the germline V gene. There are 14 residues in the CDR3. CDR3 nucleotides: TGTGCCAGCGGTTTGACAGGAACCTACTACGAGCAGTACTTC. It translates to CASGLTGTYYEQYF.

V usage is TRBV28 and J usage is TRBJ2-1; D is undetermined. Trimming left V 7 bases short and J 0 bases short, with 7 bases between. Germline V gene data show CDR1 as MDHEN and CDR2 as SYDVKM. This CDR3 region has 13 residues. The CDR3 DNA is TGTGCCAGCATCTCAGGCTCCTACAATGAGCAGTTCTTC. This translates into CASISGSYNEQFF.

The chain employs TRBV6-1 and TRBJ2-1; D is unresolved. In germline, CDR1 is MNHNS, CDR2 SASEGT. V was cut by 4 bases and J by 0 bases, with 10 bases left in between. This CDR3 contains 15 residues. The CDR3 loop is CASSANQDSYNEQFF. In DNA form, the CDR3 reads TGTGCCAGCAGTGCGAACCAGGACTCCTACAATGAGCAGTTCTTC.

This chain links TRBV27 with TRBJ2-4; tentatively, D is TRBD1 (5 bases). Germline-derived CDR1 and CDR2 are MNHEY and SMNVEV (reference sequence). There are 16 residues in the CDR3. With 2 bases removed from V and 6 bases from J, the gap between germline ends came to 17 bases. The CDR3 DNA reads TGTGCCAGCAGTTTAAATTCAGGGCTCGGCGTAAACATTCAGTACTTC. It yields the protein CASSLNSGLGVNIQYF.

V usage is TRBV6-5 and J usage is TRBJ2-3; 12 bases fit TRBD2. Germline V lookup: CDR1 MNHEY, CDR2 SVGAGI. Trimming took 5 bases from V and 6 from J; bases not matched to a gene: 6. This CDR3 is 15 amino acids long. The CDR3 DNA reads TGTGCCAGCAGTCGGACTAGCGGGAAAGCGGATACGCAGTATTTT. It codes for CASSRTSGKADTQYF.

The CDR3 loop reads CAIRGRGNEQYF. DNA of the CDR3: TGTGCCATCAGGGGGAGGGGCAACGAGCAGTACTTC. The V call is TRBV10-3, the J call TRBJ2-7; 7 bases match TRBD2. Germline-derived CDR1 and CDR2 are ENHRY and SYGVKD. V lost 6 bases and J lost 5; bases outside the gene matches: 4. This CDR3 comprises 12 residues.

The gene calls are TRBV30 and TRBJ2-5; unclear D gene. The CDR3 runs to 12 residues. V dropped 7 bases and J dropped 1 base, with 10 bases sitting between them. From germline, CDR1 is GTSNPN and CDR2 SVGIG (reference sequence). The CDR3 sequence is CAYRLTQETQYF. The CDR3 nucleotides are TGTGCCTACCGACTCACCCAAGAGACCCAGTACTTC.

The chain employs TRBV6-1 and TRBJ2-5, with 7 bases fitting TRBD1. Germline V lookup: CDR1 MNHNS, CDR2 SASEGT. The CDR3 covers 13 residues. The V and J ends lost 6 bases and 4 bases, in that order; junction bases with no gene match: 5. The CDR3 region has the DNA TGTGCCAGCAGAGGGGGCGCTGGAGAGACCCAGTACTTC. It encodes CASRGGAGETQYF.

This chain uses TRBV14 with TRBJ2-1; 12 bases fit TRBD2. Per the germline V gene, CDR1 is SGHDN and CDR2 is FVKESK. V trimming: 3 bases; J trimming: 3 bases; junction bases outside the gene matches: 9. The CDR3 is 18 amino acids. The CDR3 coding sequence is TGTGCCAGCAGCCAGCGCCCGGGACTAGCGGGTTACTACAATGAGCAGTTCTTC. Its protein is CASSQRPGLAGYYNEQFF.

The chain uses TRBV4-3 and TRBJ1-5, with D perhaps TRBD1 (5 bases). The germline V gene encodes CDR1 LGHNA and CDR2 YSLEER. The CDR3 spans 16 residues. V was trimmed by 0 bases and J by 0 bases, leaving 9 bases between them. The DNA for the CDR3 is TGCGCCAGCAGCCAAGAATCAGGGTTTAGCAATCAGCCCCAGCATTTT. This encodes CASSQESGFSNQPQHF.

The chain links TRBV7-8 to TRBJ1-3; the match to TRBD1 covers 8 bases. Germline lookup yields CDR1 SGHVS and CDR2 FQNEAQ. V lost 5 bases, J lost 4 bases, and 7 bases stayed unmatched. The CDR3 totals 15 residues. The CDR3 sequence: CASSGRTGYGNTIYF. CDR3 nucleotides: TGTGCCAGCAGCGGCAGGACAGGGTACGGAAACACCATATATTTT.

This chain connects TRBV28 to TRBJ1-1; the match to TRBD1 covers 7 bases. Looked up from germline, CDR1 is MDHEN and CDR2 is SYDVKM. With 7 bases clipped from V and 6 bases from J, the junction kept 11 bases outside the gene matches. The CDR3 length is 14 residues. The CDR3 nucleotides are TGTGCCAGCATTCGGCAGGGGGGTTTGGCTGAAGCTTTCTTT. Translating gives CASIRQGGLAEAFF.

The CDR3 protein is CASSQVPTERADTQYF. The CDR3 DNA sequence: TGCGCCAGCAGCCAAGTACCGACCGAGCGGGCAGATACGCAGTATTTT. The chain has TRBV4-3 and TRBJ2-3; D perhaps matches TRBD2 (6 bases). The V gene lost 1 base and the J gene lost 4 bases, with 15 bases spanning the gap. The CDR3 is 16 amino acids. Germline CDR1 LGHNA, CDR2 YSLEER.

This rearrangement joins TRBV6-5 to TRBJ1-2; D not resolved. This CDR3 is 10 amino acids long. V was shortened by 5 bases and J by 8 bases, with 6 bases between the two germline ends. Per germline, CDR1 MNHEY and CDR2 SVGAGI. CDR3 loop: CASSLEGYTF. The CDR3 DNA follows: TGTGCCAGCAGTCTAGAGGGCTACACCTTC.

CDR3 nucleotide sequence: TGTGCCTCTAACGGTCGTCAGACCCAGTACTTC. It translates to CASNGRQTQYF. V usage is TRBV6-1 and J usage is TRBJ2-5; D uncertain. Germline V gene data show CDR1 as MNHNS and CDR2 as SASEGT. V was trimmed by 11 bases and J by 6 bases, leaving 13 bases between them. This CDR3 has 11 amino acids.

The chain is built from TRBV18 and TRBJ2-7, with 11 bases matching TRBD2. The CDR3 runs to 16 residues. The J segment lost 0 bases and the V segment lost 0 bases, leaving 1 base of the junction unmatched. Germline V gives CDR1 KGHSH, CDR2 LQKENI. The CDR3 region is CASSPPGLAASYEQYF. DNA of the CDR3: TGTGCCAGCTCACCACCGGGACTAGCGGCCTCCTACGAGCAGTACTTC.

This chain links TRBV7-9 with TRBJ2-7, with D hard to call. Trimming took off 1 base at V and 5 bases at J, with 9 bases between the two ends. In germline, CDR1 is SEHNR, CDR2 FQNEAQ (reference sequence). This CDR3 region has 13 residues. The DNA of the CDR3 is TGTGCCAGCAGCTTAGGCGTCATCAACGAGCAGTACTTC. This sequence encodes CASSLGVINEQYF.